This T cell receptor (beta chain) was identified in a study of shared clonotypes between healthy human individuals. The protocol was immunoSEQ multiplex PCR, while the TCRdb copy is restricted to in-frame clones and leaves out a portion. The sample contains 950,000 to 1,200,000 clones, approximately 77% of which appear only once. Between the trimmed V and J ends, which lost 1 base and 8 bases, there was a span of 5 bases. Germline CDR1 is LNHNV and CDR2 is YYDKDF (reference sequence). The CDR3 has 12 amino acids. General study points: Tissues were not sampled, only blood, and their repertoires likely differ.

Regarding this clone: Its specificity is unknown.

The donors were adults (healthy and HIV-negative) with no recent acute infections or vaccinations. Sequencing was done on a sample of memory CD4+ T cells from PBMCs. This sample's subset: CD45RA-negative fraction. The chain employs TRBV15 and TRBJ2-2; D not resolved. The sequence came from a man aged 18 to 29 in good health. Some clones in this sample may be carry-over from other donors' samples. CDR3 protein: CATSRGEGELFF. The CDR3 DNA sequence: TGTGCCACCAGCAGAGGAGAGGGGGAGCTGTTTTTT.